This T cell receptor (beta chain) comes out of a study of Ad26.COV2.S vaccination and SARS-CoV-2 variants. General study findings and limits: Spike-specific responses of CD8+ and CD4+ T cells were reported to display substantial breadth after vaccination. Vaccine and placebo recipients had comparable breadth of non-spike TCRs.

The germline CDR1 and CDR2 sequences are SGHDT and YYEEEE. Trimming at V came to 1 base and at J to 7 bases, leaving 3 bases not matched to a gene. This CDR3 has 13 residues. About this clone itself: Its matching antigen is unknown.

Assay: immunoSEQ multiplex PCR; the TCRdb copy retains only in-frame clones and omits some. The profile covers over 85,000 clones, with roughly 85% appearing a single time and more than 15% taken by the ten largest. This receptor was taken from a human donor who had recovered from COVID-19. The material was peripheral blood, obtained after recovery from COVID-19. The gene calls are TRBV5-6 and TRBJ1-2, with TRBD1 matching 8 bases. This CDR3 reads CASSLSTGGGYTF. The CDR3 DNA sequence: TGTGCCAGCAGCTTGTCTACAGGGGGTGGCTACACCTTC.